What follows describes a single T cell receptor beta chain. The antigen remains undetermined. This record comes from a study of cytomegalovirus exposure and HLA in healthy donors. Sequencing was performed with immunoSEQ multiplex PCR; in TCRdb, only in-frame clones are kept and a portion is missing. The table shows roughly 130,000 clones, with 84% occurring only once. Germline V gene data show CDR1 as MGHRA and CDR2 as YSYEKL. V gave up 5 bases and J gave up 3 bases; unmatched junction bases: 7. The CDR3 loop spans 15 amino acids. Study-wide results and limits: Reported results showed that the classifier diagnosed cytomegalovirus status with high specificity and sensitivity. Three CMV-associated chains proved CMV antigen-specific in vitro.

The sequence derives from a woman in her twenties or thirties in good health and CMV-seronegative. The chain employs TRBV4-1 and TRBJ2-7; 10 bases match TRBD1. The specimen was PBMCs. CDR3 bases: TGCGCCAGCAGCAACCCGACAGGGGGCATCTACGAGCAGTACTTC. This sequence encodes CASSNPTGGIYEQYF.